The rows below give T cell receptor beta chains drawn from one sample of a study of T cell repertoires and Cas9 in healthy adults. Assay: immunoSEQ multiplex PCR; the TCRdb copy retains only in-frame clones and omits some. This table has tens of thousands of clones, approximately 90% appearing once. Sequencing was performed on CD4+ effector T cells (CD127+, CD25-, CD137-, CD154-) from PBMCs; culture status not recorded. The receptor source for this set is a human donor in good health. CDR3s include the opening cysteine and the closing phenylalanine or tryptophan. The order of the fields is CDR3 protein, CDR3 DNA, V gene, J gene, D gene, clone size. A D gene is named only where the DNA matches it firmly. For some rows the clone size is stated as once, few or many, or as a class when expanded; others skip it.

CDR3aa: CASRAGTGGSATF
CDR3nt: TGTGCCAGCAGGGCCGGGACAGGGGGCAGTGCCACCTTC
v_gene: TRBV6-1
j_gene: TRBJ1-2
d_gene: TRBD1
abundance: once

CDR3aa: CASSLGSGKLYGYTF
CDR3nt: TGTGCCAGCAGCTTGGGGAGTGGGAAACTCTATGGCTACACCTTC
v_gene: TRBV5-4
j_gene: TRBJ1-2
d_gene: -
abundance: -

CDR3aa: CASSPVPYTEAFF
CDR3nt: TGTGCCAGCAGCCCGGTCCCATACACTGAAGCTTTCTTT
v_gene: TRBV14
j_gene: TRBJ1-1
d_gene: -
abundance: -

CDR3aa: CASSDWTRSYNSPLHF
CDR3nt: TGTGCCAGCAGTGATTGGACCCGCTCCTATAATTCACCCCTCCACTTT
v_gene: TRBV25-1
j_gene: TRBJ1-6
d_gene: -
abundance: -

CDR3aa: CASSYGDRPQEQFF
CDR3nt: TGTGCCAGCAGTTACGGGGACAGGCCACAAGAGCAGTTCTTC
v_gene: TRBV6-5
j_gene: TRBJ2-1
d_gene: TRBD1
abundance: -

CDR3aa: CAISSSSYEQYF
CDR3nt: TGTGCCATCAGTTCAAGCTCCTACGAGCAGTACTTC
v_gene: TRBV10-3
j_gene: TRBJ2-7
d_gene: -
abundance: -

CDR3aa: CAWSRARDTIYF
CDR3nt: TGTGCCTGGAGTCGGGCGCGAGACACCATATATTTT
v_gene: TRBV30
j_gene: TRBJ1-3
d_gene: -
abundance: -

CDR3aa: CASSLGTARGYTF
CDR3nt: TGTGCCAGCAGCTTGGGAACTGCGAGGGGCTACACCTTC
v_gene: TRBV5-4
j_gene: TRBJ1-2
d_gene: -
abundance: -

CDR3aa: CASSRIRDRKTQYF
CDR3nt: TGTGCCAGCAGCCGCATCCGGGACCGAAAGACCCAGTACTTC
v_gene: TRBV11-2
j_gene: TRBJ2-5
d_gene: -
abundance: -

CDR3aa: CASSFQGFSLYGYTF
CDR3nt: TGTGCCAGCAGCTTCCAGGGCTTTTCTCTATATGGCTACACCTTC
v_gene: TRBV5-5
j_gene: TRBJ1-2
d_gene: -
abundance: -

CDR3aa: CASRTGENSNQPQHF
CDR3nt: TGTGCCAGCAGAACAGGGGAGAATAGCAATCAGCCCCAGCATTTT
v_gene: TRBV6-5
j_gene: TRBJ1-5
d_gene: TRBD1
abundance: -

CDR3aa: CASRDYGYTF
CDR3nt: TGTGCCAGCAGGGACTATGGCTACACCTTC
v_gene: TRBV6-1
j_gene: TRBJ1-2
d_gene: -
abundance: few

CDR3aa: CASSLPQGDYGYTF
CDR3nt: TGCGCCAGCAGCTTACCCCAGGGCGATTATGGCTACACCTTC
v_gene: TRBV5-1
j_gene: TRBJ1-2
d_gene: -
abundance: -

CDR3aa: CASSISGAYNEQFF
CDR3nt: TGTGCCAGCAGTATCTCCGGGGCCTACAATGAGCAGTTCTTC
v_gene: TRBV28
j_gene: TRBJ2-1
d_gene: -
abundance: -

CDR3aa: CASSARGDTEAFF
CDR3nt: TGTGCCAGCAGCGCCAGGGGGGACACTGAAGCTTTCTTT
v_gene: TRBV7-9
j_gene: TRBJ1-1
d_gene: TRBD1
abundance: few

CDR3aa: CASTKVGTGSDNEQFF
CDR3nt: TGTGCCAGCACCAAGGTTGGGACAGGGTCCGATAATGAGCAGTTCTTC
v_gene: TRBV7-2
j_gene: TRBJ2-1
d_gene: TRBD1
abundance: -

CDR3aa: CASSHGTGELFF
CDR3nt: TGTGCCAGCTCACACGGGACCGGGGAGCTGTTTTTT
v_gene: TRBV18
j_gene: TRBJ2-2
d_gene: -
abundance: -

CDR3aa: CASSLHLPGQGSTEAFF
CDR3nt: TGTGCCAGCAGCTTGCACTTACCGGGACAGGGGAGCACTGAAGCTTTCTTT
v_gene: TRBV7-6
j_gene: TRBJ1-1
d_gene: TRBD1
abundance: -

CDR3aa: CASRAYGTDTQYF
CDR3nt: TGTGCCAGCAGGGCCTACGGCACAGATACGCAGTATTTT
v_gene: TRBV28
j_gene: TRBJ2-3
d_gene: -
abundance: once

CDR3aa: CASTRDRGNTIYF
CDR3nt: TGTGCCAGCACCCGGGACCGAGGAAACACCATATATTTT
v_gene: TRBV11-2
j_gene: TRBJ1-3
d_gene: -
abundance: -

CDR3aa: CASSRTGTSETQYF
CDR3nt: TGTGCCAGCAGTCGCACCGGGACTAGCGAGACCCAGTACTTC
v_gene: TRBV6-1
j_gene: TRBJ2-5
d_gene: TRBD2
abundance: -

CDR3aa: CASSLDRAGYTF
CDR3nt: TGTGCCAGCAGCTTAGACAGGGCTGGCTACACCTTC
v_gene: TRBV7-2
j_gene: TRBJ1-2
d_gene: -
abundance: -

CDR3aa: CASSAHRGLATNEKLFF
CDR3nt: TGTGCCAGCAGTGCCCACAGGGGGCTTGCAACTAATGAAAAACTGTTTTTT
v_gene: TRBV9
j_gene: TRBJ1-4
d_gene: TRBD1
abundance: -

CDR3aa: CAWSPTGIHDYTF
CDR3nt: TGTGCCTGGAGTCCAACAGGGATCCACGACTACACCTTC
v_gene: TRBV30
j_gene: TRBJ1-2
d_gene: -
abundance: -

CDR3aa: CSVGRTDEQYF
CDR3nt: TGCAGCGTTGGCCGGACAGACGAGCAGTACTTC
v_gene: TRBV29-1
j_gene: TRBJ2-7
d_gene: -
abundance: -

CDR3aa: CATSRDYAGGRETQYF
CDR3nt: TGTGCCACCAGCAGAGATTACGCGGGGGGCCGGGAGACCCAGTACTTC
v_gene: TRBV15
j_gene: TRBJ2-5
d_gene: TRBD2
abundance: -

CDR3aa: CAWSVSPWTSAYEQYF
CDR3nt: TGTGCCTGGAGTGTATCCCCCTGGACGTCAGCCTACGAGCAGTACTTC
v_gene: TRBV30
j_gene: TRBJ2-7
d_gene: -
abundance: -

CDR3aa: CASSLGGTGEETQYF
CDR3nt: TGTGCCAGCAGCTTGGGGGGGACAGGGGAAGAGACCCAGTACTTC
v_gene: TRBV5-4
j_gene: TRBJ2-5
d_gene: TRBD1
abundance: -

CDR3aa: CASSQDGNYGYTF
CDR3nt: TGTGCCAGCAGTCAGGACGGGAACTATGGCTACACCTTC
v_gene: TRBV14
j_gene: TRBJ1-2
d_gene: -
abundance: -

CDR3aa: CASSLDRNTEAFF
CDR3nt: TGTGCCAGCAGCTTGGACAGGAACACTGAAGCTTTCTTT
v_gene: TRBV7-8
j_gene: TRBJ1-1
d_gene: -
abundance: -

CDR3aa: CASSQAGGPDTQYF
CDR3nt: TGTGCCAGCAGCCAAGCGGGAGGGCCAGATACGCAGTATTTT
v_gene: TRBV6-4
j_gene: TRBJ2-3
d_gene: TRBD2
abundance: -

CDR3aa: CASSSYEWNIQYF
CDR3nt: TGTGCCAGCAGCTCTTACGAATGGAACATTCAGTACTTC
v_gene: TRBV13
j_gene: TRBJ2-4
d_gene: -
abundance: once

CDR3aa: CASSTGQGKYYGYTF
CDR3nt: TGTGCCAGCAGCACCGGACAGGGAAAGTACTATGGCTACACCTTC
v_gene: TRBV7-9
j_gene: TRBJ1-2
d_gene: TRBD1
abundance: -

CDR3aa: CASSLAGWNSPLHF
CDR3nt: TGTGCCAGCAGCTTAGCAGGGTGGAATTCACCCCTCCACTTT
v_gene: TRBV11-2
j_gene: TRBJ1-6
d_gene: -
abundance: -

CDR3aa: CASSLGSTPFNEQFF
CDR3nt: TGTGCCAGCAGCTTAGGCTCCACCCCGTTCAATGAGCAGTTCTTC
v_gene: TRBV7-6
j_gene: TRBJ2-1
d_gene: -
abundance: -

CDR3aa: CAWESGGTNEKLFF
CDR3nt: TGTGCCTGGGAAAGTGGGGGGACAAATGAAAAACTGTTTTTT
v_gene: TRBV30
j_gene: TRBJ1-4
d_gene: -
abundance: -

CDR3aa: CASSQGAKGEKLFF
CDR3nt: TGCGCCAGCAGCCAAGGAGCTAAGGGGGAAAAACTGTTTTTT
v_gene: TRBV4-3
j_gene: TRBJ1-4
d_gene: -
abundance: -

CDR3aa: CASTEPNTGELFF
CDR3nt: TGTGCCAGCACCGAACCGAACACCGGGGAGCTGTTTTTT
v_gene: TRBV6-5
j_gene: TRBJ2-2
d_gene: -
abundance: -

CDR3aa: CATSRAEWDEKLFF
CDR3nt: TGTGCCACCAGCCGTGCAGAATGGGATGAAAAACTGTTTTTT
v_gene: TRBV15
j_gene: TRBJ1-4
d_gene: -
abundance: -

CDR3aa: CASRGLAGAGELFF
CDR3nt: TGTGCCAGCAGGGGACTAGCGGGAGCCGGGGAGCTGTTTTTT
v_gene: TRBV6-4
j_gene: TRBJ2-2
d_gene: TRBD2
abundance: once

CDR3aa: CASSEGGGRHTDTQYF
CDR3nt: TGCGCCAGCAGCGAAGGGGGCGGCAGACACACAGATACGCAGTATTTT
v_gene: TRBV4-3
j_gene: TRBJ2-3
d_gene: TRBD1
abundance: few

CDR3aa: CASSTRNRGDSYNEQFF
CDR3nt: TGTGCCAGCAGCACGCGTAACAGGGGGGATTCCTACAATGAGCAGTTCTTC
v_gene: TRBV9
j_gene: TRBJ2-1
d_gene: TRBD1
abundance: -

CDR3aa: CASSIGDRGAYGYTF
CDR3nt: TGCGCCAGCAGCATAGGGGACAGGGGGGCCTATGGCTACACCTTC
v_gene: TRBV5-1
j_gene: TRBJ1-2
d_gene: TRBD1
abundance: -

CDR3aa: CASSKGRGETQYF
CDR3nt: TGTGCCAGCAGCAAAGGGCGGGGGGAGACCCAGTACTTC
v_gene: TRBV6-5
j_gene: TRBJ2-5
d_gene: TRBD2
abundance: -

CDR3aa: CSVERGYGYTF
CDR3nt: TGCAGCGTTGAAAGGGGTTATGGCTACACCTTC
v_gene: TRBV29-1
j_gene: TRBJ1-2
d_gene: -
abundance: once

CDR3aa: CASSLGTQYF
CDR3nt: TGTGCCAGCAGCTTGGGGACCCAGTACTTC
v_gene: TRBV5-8
j_gene: TRBJ2-5
d_gene: -
abundance: -

CDR3aa: CASSLEFSGNTIYF
CDR3nt: TGTGCCAGCAGCCTCGAATTCTCTGGAAACACCATATATTTT
v_gene: TRBV11-3
j_gene: TRBJ1-3
d_gene: -
abundance: -

CDR3aa: CASSLQVVNTEAFF
CDR3nt: TGTGCCAGCAGTTTGCAGGTCGTTAACACTGAAGCTTTCTTT
v_gene: TRBV27
j_gene: TRBJ1-1
d_gene: -
abundance: once

CDR3aa: CASSFSGTISYNEQFF
CDR3nt: TGTGCCAGCAGTTTCTCCGGGACAATATCTTACAATGAGCAGTTCTTC
v_gene: TRBV27
j_gene: TRBJ2-1
d_gene: -
abundance: -

CDR3aa: CASSVGDGRNQPQHF
CDR3nt: TGTGCCAGCAGCGTAGGCGACGGTCGCAATCAGCCCCAGCATTTT
v_gene: TRBV27
j_gene: TRBJ1-5
d_gene: -
abundance: once